Listed below are T cell receptor beta chains from one sample, sequenced in a study of cytomegalovirus exposure and HLA in healthy donors. Libraries were prepared by immunoSEQ multiplex PCR; TCRdb keeps only in-frame clonotypes and omits some of them. The sample lists fewer than 200,000 clones, about 82% occurring once. The sample taken for sequencing was PBMCs. These receptors all come from a woman aged 18-30 years in good health and CMV-seronegative. Both conserved end residues are part of each CDR3. Fields, in order: J gene, V gene, clone size, D gene, CDR3 protein, CDR3 DNA. The D gene is left open where the match is weak. Size is omitted from some rows. Given values are once, few, many or a class for expanded clones.

>TRBJ2-7|TRBV28|NA|TRBD1
CASSRDRGSYEQYF
TGTGCCAGCAGCCGGGACAGGGGTAGCTACGAGCAGTACTTC
>TRBJ2-3|TRBV11-2|NA|TRBD1
CASSSWDSGSPDTQYF
TGTGCCAGCAGCTCATGGGACAGTGGTAGTCCAGATACGCAGTATTTT
>TRBJ2-7|TRBV28|few|TRBD2
CGRAYEQYF
TGCGGGAGGGCCTACGAGCAGTACTTC
>TRBJ1-2|TRBV28|NA|NA
CASSSPGGGDYGYTF
TGTGCCAGCAGTTCCCCTGGGGGAGGAGACTATGGCTACACCTTC
>TRBJ2-3|TRBV11-2|NA|NA
CASSLDISGSTDTQYF
TGTGCCAGCAGCTTAGATATCAGCGGAAGCACAGATACGCAGTATTTT
>TRBJ1-1|TRBV5-1|NA|NA
CASSFIPRGANTEAFF
TGCGCTAGCAGCTTTATCCCCAGGGGCGCGAACACTGAAGCTTTCTTT
>TRBJ2-1|TRBV5-1|NA|NA
CASSLGPGAYNEQFF
TGCGCCAGCAGCTTGGGTCCGGGAGCCTACAATGAGCAGTTCTTC
>TRBJ2-3|TRBV2|NA|TRBD2
CASSLWGTSGRRDTQYF
TGTGCCAGCAGTTTATGGGGGACTAGCGGGAGGCGAGATACGCAGTATTTT
>TRBJ2-1|TRBV5-1|NA|NA
CASSPSDTHNEQFF
TGCGCCAGCAGCCCTTCGGACACCCACAATGAGCAGTTCTTC
>TRBJ2-5|TRBV7-9|few|TRBD1
CASSLYRDRGQETQYF
TGTGCCAGCAGCTTATACCGGGACAGGGGCCAAGAGACCCAGTACTTC
>TRBJ2-2|TRBV29-1|NA|TRBD2
CSDFRAGGIMAGELFF
TGCAGCGATTTCAGGGCGGGAGGGATTATGGCCGGGGAGCTGTTTTTT
>TRBJ2-5|TRBV2|once|TRBD2
CASSRDYKTPRYF
TGTGCCAGCAGCCGGGACTACAAGACTCCTAGGTACTTC
>TRBJ2-1|TRBV6-5|NA|TRBD2
CASSYLAGDSNEQFF
TGTGCCAGCAGTTATCTAGCGGGAGACTCCAATGAGCAGTTCTTC
>TRBJ2-3|TRBV7-2|NA|TRBD1
CASSHYRDSRDSDTQYF
TGTGCCAGCAGCCATTACCGGGACAGTCGTGATTCCGATACGCAGTATTTT
>TRBJ1-4|TRBV6-1|NA|NA
CASSWPGVEKLFF
TGTGCCAGCAGTTGGCCCGGGGTTGAAAAACTGTTTTTT
>TRBJ1-1|TRBV28|NA|NA
CASGSGFAGTEAFF
TGTGCCAGCGGCTCGGGGTTCGCGGGCACTGAAGCTTTCTTT
>TRBJ1-2|TRBV19|few|TRBD1
CASRPQGADGYTF
TGTGCCAGTAGACCACAGGGGGCGGATGGCTACACCTTC
>TRBJ2-7|TRBV11-3|few|TRBD2
CASSLRGRSYEQYF
TGTGCCAGCAGCTTACGCGGGAGGTCCTACGAGCAGTACTTC